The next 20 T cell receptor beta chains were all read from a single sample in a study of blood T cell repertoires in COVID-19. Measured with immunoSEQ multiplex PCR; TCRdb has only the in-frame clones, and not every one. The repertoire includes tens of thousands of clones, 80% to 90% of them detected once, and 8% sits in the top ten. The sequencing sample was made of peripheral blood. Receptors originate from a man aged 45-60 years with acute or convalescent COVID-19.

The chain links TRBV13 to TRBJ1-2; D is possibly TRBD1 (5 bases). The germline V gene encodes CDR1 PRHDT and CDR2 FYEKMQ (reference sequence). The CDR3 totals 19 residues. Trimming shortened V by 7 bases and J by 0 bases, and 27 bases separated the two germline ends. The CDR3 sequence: CASNKITGDRRGANYGYTF. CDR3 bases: TGTGCCAGCAACAAAATAACCGGCGATCGCCGGGGGGCTAACTATGGCTACACCTTC.

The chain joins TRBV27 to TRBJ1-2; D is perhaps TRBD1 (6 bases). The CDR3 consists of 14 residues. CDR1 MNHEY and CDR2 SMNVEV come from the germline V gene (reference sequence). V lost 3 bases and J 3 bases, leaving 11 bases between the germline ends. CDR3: CASSLGGPDYGYTF. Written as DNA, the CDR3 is TGTGCCAGCAGTTTGGGGGGGCCCGACTATGGCTACACCTTC.

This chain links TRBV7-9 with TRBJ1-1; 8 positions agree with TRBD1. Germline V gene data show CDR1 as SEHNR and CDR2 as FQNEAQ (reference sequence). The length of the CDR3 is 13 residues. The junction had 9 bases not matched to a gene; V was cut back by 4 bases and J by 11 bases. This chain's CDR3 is CASSSPDRAWAFF. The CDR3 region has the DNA TGTGCCAGCAGCTCTCCGGACAGGGCGTGGGCTTTCTTT.

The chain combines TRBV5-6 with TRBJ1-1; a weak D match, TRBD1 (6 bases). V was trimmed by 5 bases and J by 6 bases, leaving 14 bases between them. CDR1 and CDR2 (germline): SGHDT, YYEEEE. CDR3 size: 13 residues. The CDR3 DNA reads TGTGCCAGCAGGCTGAACAGGGTTTCTGAAGCTTTCTTT. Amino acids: CASRLNRVSEAFF.

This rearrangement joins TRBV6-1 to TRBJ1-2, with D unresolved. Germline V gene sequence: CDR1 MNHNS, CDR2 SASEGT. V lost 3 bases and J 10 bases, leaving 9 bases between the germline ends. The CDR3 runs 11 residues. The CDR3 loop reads CASSEGGVYTF. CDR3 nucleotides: TGTGCCAGCAGTGAGGGTGGAGTCTACACCTTC.

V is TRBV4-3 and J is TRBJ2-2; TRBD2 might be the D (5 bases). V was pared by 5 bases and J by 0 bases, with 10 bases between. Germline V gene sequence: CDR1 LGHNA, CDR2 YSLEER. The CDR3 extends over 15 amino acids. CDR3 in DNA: TGCGCCAGCAGCGAGGGAAGTACGAACACCGGGGAGCTGTTTTTT. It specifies CASSEGSTNTGELFF.

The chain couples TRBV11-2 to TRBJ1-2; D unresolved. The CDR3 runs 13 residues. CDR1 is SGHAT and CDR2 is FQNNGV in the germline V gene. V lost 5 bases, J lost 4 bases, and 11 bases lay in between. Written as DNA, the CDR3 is TGTGCCAGCAGCAAGGACGGGAGCTATGGCTACACCTTC. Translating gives CASSKDGSYGYTF.

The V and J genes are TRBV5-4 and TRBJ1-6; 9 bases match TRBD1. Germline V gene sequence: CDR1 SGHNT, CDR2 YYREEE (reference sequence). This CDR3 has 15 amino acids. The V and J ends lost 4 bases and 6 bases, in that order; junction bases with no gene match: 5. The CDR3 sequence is CASSRGQGSNSPLHF. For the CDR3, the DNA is TGTGCCAGCAGCAGGGGACAGGGCAGTAATTCACCCCTCCACTTT.

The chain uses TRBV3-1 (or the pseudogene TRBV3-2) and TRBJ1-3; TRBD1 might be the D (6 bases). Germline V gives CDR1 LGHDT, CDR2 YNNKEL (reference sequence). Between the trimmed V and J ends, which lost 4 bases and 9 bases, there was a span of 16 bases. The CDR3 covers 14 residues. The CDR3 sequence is CASSLRGPTGTIYF. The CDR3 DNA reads TGTGCCAGCAGCCTCAGGGGCCCGACAGGCACCATATATTTT.

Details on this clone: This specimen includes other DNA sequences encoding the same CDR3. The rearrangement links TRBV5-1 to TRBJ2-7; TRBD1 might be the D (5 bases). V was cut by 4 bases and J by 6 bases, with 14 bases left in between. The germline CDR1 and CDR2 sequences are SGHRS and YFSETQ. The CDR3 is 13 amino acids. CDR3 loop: CASSVGQGGEQYF. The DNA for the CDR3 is TGCGCCAGCAGCGTTGGGCAGGGCGGCGAGCAGTACTTC.

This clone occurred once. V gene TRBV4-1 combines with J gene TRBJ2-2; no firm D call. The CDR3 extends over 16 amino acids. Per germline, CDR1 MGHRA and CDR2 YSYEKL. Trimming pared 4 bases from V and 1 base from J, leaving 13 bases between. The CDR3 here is CASSPPEHLNTGELFF. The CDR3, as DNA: TGCGCCAGCAGCCCGCCCGAACATTTGAACACCGGGGAGCTGTTTTTT.

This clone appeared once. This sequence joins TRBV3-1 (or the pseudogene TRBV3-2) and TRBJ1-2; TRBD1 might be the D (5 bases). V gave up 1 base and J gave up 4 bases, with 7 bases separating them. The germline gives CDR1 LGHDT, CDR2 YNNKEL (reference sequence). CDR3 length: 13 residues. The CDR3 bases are TGTGCCAGCAGCCAAGGGGGCACCTATGGCTACACCTTC. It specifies CASSQGGTYGYTF.

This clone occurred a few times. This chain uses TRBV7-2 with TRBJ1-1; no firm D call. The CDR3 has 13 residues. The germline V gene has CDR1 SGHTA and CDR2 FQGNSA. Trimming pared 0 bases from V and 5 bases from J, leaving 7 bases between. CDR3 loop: CASSLAIRTEAFF. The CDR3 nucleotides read TGTGCCAGCAGCTTAGCGATTCGGACTGAAGCTTTCTTT.

The CDR3 is CAISESSGGSQPSTDTQYF. CDR3 sequence (DNA): TGTGCCATCAGTGAGTCAAGCGGGGGCTCCCAACCCAGCACAGATACGCAGTATTTT. This rearrangement joins TRBV10-3 to TRBJ2-3; 8 bases are shared with TRBD2. CDR1 ENHRY and CDR2 SYGVKD come from the germline V gene. CDR3 length equals 19 residues. V shed 0 bases and J 0 bases; nucleotides not matched to a gene: 11.

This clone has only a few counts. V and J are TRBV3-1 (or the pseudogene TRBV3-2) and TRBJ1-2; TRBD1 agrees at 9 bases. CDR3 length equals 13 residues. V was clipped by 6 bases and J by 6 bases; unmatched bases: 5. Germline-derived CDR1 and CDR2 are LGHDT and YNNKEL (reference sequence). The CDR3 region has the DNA TGTGCCAGCAGACCAACAGGGGGCGATGGCTACACCTTC. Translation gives CASRPTGGDGYTF.

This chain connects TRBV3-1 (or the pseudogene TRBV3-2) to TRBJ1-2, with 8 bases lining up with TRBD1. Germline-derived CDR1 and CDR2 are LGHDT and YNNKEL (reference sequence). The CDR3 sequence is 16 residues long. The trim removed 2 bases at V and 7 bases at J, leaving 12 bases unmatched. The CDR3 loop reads CASSQSPQGALSGYTF. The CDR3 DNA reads TGTGCCAGCAGCCAATCTCCCCAGGGGGCCTTGAGTGGCTACACCTTC.

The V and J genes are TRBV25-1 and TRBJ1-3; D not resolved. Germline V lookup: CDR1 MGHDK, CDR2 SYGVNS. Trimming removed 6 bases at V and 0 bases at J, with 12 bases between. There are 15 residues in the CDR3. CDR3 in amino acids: CASSGVGSSGNTIYF. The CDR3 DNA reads TGTGCCAGCAGCGGGGTCGGGAGCTCTGGAAACACCATATATTTT.

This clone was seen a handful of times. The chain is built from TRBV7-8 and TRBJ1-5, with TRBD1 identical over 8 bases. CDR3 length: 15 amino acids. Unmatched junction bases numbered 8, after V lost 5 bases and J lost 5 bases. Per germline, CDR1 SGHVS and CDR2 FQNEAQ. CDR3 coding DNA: TGTGCCAGCAGCCAGACAGGGGACGCCGATCAGCCCCAGCATTTT. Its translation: CASSQTGDADQPQHF.

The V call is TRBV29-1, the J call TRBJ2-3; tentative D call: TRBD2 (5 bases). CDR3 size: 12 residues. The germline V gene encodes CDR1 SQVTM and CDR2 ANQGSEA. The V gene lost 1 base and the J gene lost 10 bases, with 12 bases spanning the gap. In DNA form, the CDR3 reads TGCAGCGTTGAAGTTCGGGGTCGGGCGCAGTATTTT. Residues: CSVEVRGRAQYF.

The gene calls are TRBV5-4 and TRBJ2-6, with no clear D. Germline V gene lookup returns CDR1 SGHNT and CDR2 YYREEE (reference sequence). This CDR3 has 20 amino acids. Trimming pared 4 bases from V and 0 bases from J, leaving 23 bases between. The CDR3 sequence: CASSGDAPGSPVSGANVLTF. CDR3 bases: TGTGCCAGCAGCGGCGACGCCCCAGGCAGCCCCGTCTCTGGGGCCAACGTCCTGACTTTC.